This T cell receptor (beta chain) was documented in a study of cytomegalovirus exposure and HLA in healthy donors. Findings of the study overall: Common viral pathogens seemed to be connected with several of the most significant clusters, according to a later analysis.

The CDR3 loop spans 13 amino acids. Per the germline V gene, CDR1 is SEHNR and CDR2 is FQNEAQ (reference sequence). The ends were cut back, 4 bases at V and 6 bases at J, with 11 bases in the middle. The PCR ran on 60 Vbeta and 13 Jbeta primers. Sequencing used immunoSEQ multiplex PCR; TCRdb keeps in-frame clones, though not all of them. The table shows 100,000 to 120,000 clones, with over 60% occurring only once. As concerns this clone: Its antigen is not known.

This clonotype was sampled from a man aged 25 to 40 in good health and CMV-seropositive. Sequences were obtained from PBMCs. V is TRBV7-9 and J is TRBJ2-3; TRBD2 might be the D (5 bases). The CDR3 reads CASSSSQDDTQYF. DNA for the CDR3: TGTGCCAGCAGCTCTAGCCAGGACGATACGCAGTATTTT. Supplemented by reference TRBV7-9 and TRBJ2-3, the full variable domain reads DTGVSQNPRHKITKRGQNVTFRCDPISEHNRLYWYRQTLGQGPEFLTYFQNEAQLEKSRLLSDRFSAERPKGSFSTLEIQRTEQGDSAMYLCASSSSQDDTQYFGPGTRLTVL.